A selection of T cell receptor beta chains follows, all from one sample in a study of T cell changes during pregnancy in multiple sclerosis. This table comes from immunoSEQ multiplex PCR, and its TCRdb copy is limited to in-frame clones, with some not included. The sample holds roughly 61,000 clones, approximately 90% seen once. Sequencing used peripheral blood, obtained in the first trimester of pregnancy. The receptors were gathered from a female donor in good health, enrolled as a control in a pregnancy study. Both conserved end residues are part of each CDR3.

J: TRBJ2-7; V: TRBV6-5; CDR3: CASSQGQHEQYF
J: TRBJ1-6; V: TRBV27; CDR3: CASSSRDPNSPLHF
J: TRBJ1-5; V: TRBV5-5; CDR3: CASSLVGVEQPQHF
J: TRBJ1-2; V: TRBV19; CDR3: CASTSRGGGYTF
J: TRBJ1-1; V: TRBV6-5; CDR3: CASSYPGMMGNTEAFF
J: TRBJ1-1; V: TRBV19; CDR3: CASSPRYTEAFF
J: TRBJ1-3; V: TRBV5-1; CDR3: CASAGTRTSGNTIYF
J: TRBJ1-1; V: TRBV19; CDR3: CASSIHLGTLVKAFF
J: TRBJ2-7; V: TRBV18; CDR3: CASSPSRYEQYF
J: TRBJ2-2; V: TRBV4-1; CDR3: CASSRAPGSTGELFF
J: TRBJ1-2; V: TRBV11-1; CDR3: CASSPSGQILSGYTF
J: TRBJ1-1; V: TRBV5-1; CDR3: CASSPDRGSEAFF
J: TRBJ2-1; V: TRBV18; CDR3: CASSPATPYNEQFF
J: TRBJ2-7; V: TRBV6-5; CDR3: CASRAGGSYEQYF
J: TRBJ2-7; V: TRBV4-2; CDR3: CASSRSGGGAYEQYF
J: TRBJ1-6; V: TRBV7-8; CDR3: CASSPSRFPATSYNSPLHF
J: TRBJ1-2; V: TRBV7-2; CDR3: CASSRDSYGYTF
J: TRBJ1-1; V: TRBV10-3; CDR3: CAISESLPGNTEAFF
J: TRBJ2-7; V: TRBV30; CDR3: CALTPTGVPYEQYF
J: TRBJ2-7; V: TRBV4-1; CDR3: CASSQEHRGGEQYF
J: TRBJ2-3; V: TRBV2; CDR3: CATGTGTDTQYF
J: TRBJ1-6; V: TRBV9; CDR3: CASSVATGDRSDSPLHF
J: TRBJ1-1; V: TRBV7-2; CDR3: CASSLGSRFLNTEAFF
J: TRBJ1-2; V: TRBV7-3; CDR3: CASSLNADYGYTF
J: TRBJ1-3; V: TRBV5-1; CDR3: CASSWGTGADTIYF
J: TRBJ1-1; V: TRBV5-5; CDR3: CASSLPYSNTEAFF
J: TRBJ1-2; V: TRBV18; CDR3: CASSSDYGYTF
J: TRBJ2-3; V: TRBV7-8; CDR3: CASGGGPSDTQYF
J: TRBJ1-1; V: TRBV19; CDR3: CAARQAVNTEAFF
J: TRBJ1-2; V: TRBV5-8; CDR3: CASSRGGGREYGYTF
J: TRBJ1-6; V: TRBV30; CDR3: CAWRVVSSYNSPLHF
J: TRBJ1-5; V: TRBV6-6; CDR3: CASSPTGDGPQHF
J: TRBJ1-5; V: TRBV7-2; CDR3: CASSPNADRASGPQHF
J: TRBJ1-3; V: TRBV2; CDR3: CASSDPRAGNTIYF
J: TRBJ2-3; V: TRBV18; CDR3: CASSPRGTEADTQYF
J: TRBJ1-1; V: TRBV9; CDR3: CASSLGGQNTEAFF
J: TRBJ1-2; V: TRBV30; CDR3: CAWSSGTGMNGYTF
J: TRBJ2-5; V: TRBV5-1; CDR3: CASSLEGQGLVETQYF
J: TRBJ1-2; V: TRBV29-1; CDR3: CSVEARDSYGYTF
J: TRBJ2-1; V: TRBV11-2; CDR3: CASSSVRQGVYNEQFF
J: TRBJ1-1; V: TRBV11-3; CDR3: CASSLGQGSNTEAFF
J: TRBJ1-1; V: TRBV7-8; CDR3: CASSSTLNTEAFF
J: TRBJ1-1; V: TRBV14; CDR3: CASSQGQGPFEAFF
J: TRBJ1-1; V: TRBV2; CDR3: CASSEAGPTRGGRRGTEAFF